The 13 T cell receptor beta chains below all came from one sample that was sequenced in a study of T-cell memory formation after mild COVID-19. TCRdb used MiXCR to reprocess the 5' RACE reads, holding one entry per CDR3 protein. This sample has about 190,000 distinct CDR3 sequences; over 20% occur once, and the top ten carry about 23%. The sequenced material came from PBMCs or a T cell subset sorted from them (not recorded which). These receptors all stem from an adult woman who had mild COVID-19 (a few samples of this study predate the infection). Cell type and time point are not known.

This clonotype showed up just a few times. The V gene is TRBV3-1, the J gene TRBJ2-5, with 11 bases identical to TRBD2. From germline, CDR1 is LGHDT and CDR2 YNNKEL (reference sequence). The junction had 5 bases not matched to a gene; V was cut back by 0 bases and J by 5 bases. The CDR3 totals 16 residues. The CDR3 loop reads CASSQETSGSGETQYF. For the CDR3, the DNA is TGTGCCAGCAGCCAAGAAACTAGCGGGAGCGGTGAGACCCAGTACTTC.

This clonotype was seen a handful of times. The rearrangement uses TRBV27 and TRBJ1-4, with D hard to call. The V end lost 0 bases, the J end lost 4 bases, and 12 bases lay between the germline ends. Germline V gene lookup returns CDR1 MNHEY and CDR2 SMNVEV (reference sequence). This CDR3 is 16 amino acids long. The DNA for the CDR3 is TGTGCCAGCAGTTTATCGTTCCCCCCTATTAATGAAAAACTGTTTTTT. It translates to CASSLSFPPINEKLFF.

This clonotype was picked up many times. The chain couples TRBV4-3 to TRBJ2-6; D is unresolved. The germline gives CDR1 LGHNA, CDR2 YSLEER. Trimming pared 0 bases from V and 2 bases from J, leaving 8 bases between. The CDR3 length is 16 residues. CDR3 sequence (DNA): TGCGCCAGCAGCCAAGATCCGGCAGCTGGGGCCAACGTCCTGACTTTC. Translated, it gives CASSQDPAAGANVLTF.

The chain carries TRBV4-2 and TRBJ2-5; D assignment may be TRBD1 or TRBD2 (7 bases each). V was cut by 8 bases and J by 2 bases, with 18 bases left in between. This CDR3 has 15 amino acids. Germline V gene data show CDR1 as LGHNA and CDR2 as YNFKEQ. CDR3 residues: CASGPGGGEQETQYF. CDR3 sequence (DNA): TGTGCCAGCGGGCCAGGGGGAGGGGAACAAGAGACCCAGTACTTC.

This clonotype was detected only a few times. V is TRBV29-1 and J is TRBJ2-7; TRBD1 agrees at 12 bases. Per germline, CDR1 SQVTM and CDR2 ANQGSEA. The V gene end was trimmed by 6 bases and the J gene end by 4 bases; junction bases not matched to a gene: 7. This CDR3 spans 14 amino acids. The CDR3 sequence is CSVPGTGGGYEQYF. CDR3 coding DNA: TGCAGCGTACCCGGGACAGGGGGCGGGTACGAGCAGTACTTC.

CDR3 DNA: TGTGCCAGCAGCAACCAGGGACTTGAAGCTTTCTTT. Translation gives CASSNQGLEAFF. The chain employs TRBV7-9 and TRBJ1-1; possibly TRBD1 for D (5 bases). The ends were cut back, 5 bases at V and 7 bases at J, with 11 bases in the middle. The CDR3 consists of 12 residues. Germline V gene sequence: CDR1 SEHNR, CDR2 FQNEAQ (reference sequence). The full variable domain, with the rest looked up from reference TRBV7-9 and TRBJ1-1, is DTGVSQNPRHKITKRGQNVTFRCDPISEHNRLYWYRQTLGQGPEFLTYFQNEAQLEKSRLLSDRFSAERPKGSFSTLEIQRTEQGDSAMYLCASSNQGLEAFFGQGTRLTVV.

This clonotype was counted only a few times. The chain joins TRBV7-9 to TRBJ2-7, with no clear D. V dropped 4 bases and J dropped 2 bases, with 15 bases sitting between them. Germline assignment: CDR1 SEHNR and CDR2 FQNEAQ (reference sequence). This CDR3 has 15 residues. In DNA form, the CDR3 reads TGTGCCAGCAGCTCCTCTCCGGGCCTGACCTACGAGCAGTACTTC. This sequence encodes CASSSSPGLTYEQYF.

The rearrangement links TRBV5-1 to TRBJ1-1; unclear D gene. Looked up from germline, CDR1 is SGHRS and CDR2 is YFSETQ. The ends were cut back, 4 bases at V and 5 bases at J, with 9 bases in the middle. The CDR3 has 12 amino acids. CDR3 in DNA: TGCGCCAGCAGCGGAGCCGGGACTGAAGCTTTCTTT. Its translation is CASSGAGTEAFF.

This clonotype was detected only a few times. The rearrangement links TRBV6-4 to TRBJ2-1, with 12 positions matching TRBD2. The CDR3 contains 16 residues. The V gene's germline CDR1 is MRHNA and CDR2 SNTAGT. The V segment lost 5 bases and the J segment 6 bases; nucleotides outside the gene matches: 8. The CDR3: CASSNLAGGPVNEQFF. The CDR3 DNA is TGTGCCAGCAGTAACCTAGCGGGGGGGCCCGTCAATGAGCAGTTCTTC.

Only a few counts were recorded for this clonotype. The gene calls are TRBV6-5 and TRBJ2-1, with D perhaps TRBD2 (5 bases). Trimming took 1 base from V and 14 from J, leaving 12 bases between them. This CDR3 has 12 residues. From germline, CDR1 is MNHEY and CDR2 SVGAGI. The CDR3 sequence: CASSYLSGKEFF. In nucleotides, the CDR3 is TGTGCCAGCAGTTACTTGAGCGGAAAGGAGTTCTTC.

The chain couples TRBV7-9 to TRBJ2-7; D uncertain. Trimming removed 5 bases from V and 2 bases from J, with 10 bases in between. The CDR3 sequence is 13 residues long. Per germline, CDR1 SEHNR and CDR2 FQNEAQ (reference sequence). As DNA, the CDR3 is TGTGCCAGCAGCAAACCCTATCCCTACGAGCAGTACTTC. Translation gives CASSKPYPYEQYF.

This clonotype was seen ten or more times. The chain links TRBV7-9 to TRBJ2-7; possible D gene TRBD2, 7 bases. Germline V gives CDR1 SEHNR, CDR2 FQNEAQ (reference sequence). Trimming took off 5 bases at V and 5 bases at J, with 13 bases between the two ends. The CDR3 is 13 residues long. DNA for the CDR3: TGTGCCAGCAGCGGCCCGGGGGGCCACGAGCAGTACTTC. Protein product: CASSGPGGHEQYF.

This chain links TRBV12-3 or TRBV12-4 with TRBJ2-7; 10 bases line up with TRBD2. The CDR3 is 15 amino acids. V trimming: 5 bases; J trimming: 5 bases; junction bases outside the gene matches: 9. In nucleotides, the CDR3 is TGTGCCAGCAGTCCTCCTAGCGGGAGAGATGACGAGCAGTACTTC. It encodes CASSPPSGRDDEQYF.